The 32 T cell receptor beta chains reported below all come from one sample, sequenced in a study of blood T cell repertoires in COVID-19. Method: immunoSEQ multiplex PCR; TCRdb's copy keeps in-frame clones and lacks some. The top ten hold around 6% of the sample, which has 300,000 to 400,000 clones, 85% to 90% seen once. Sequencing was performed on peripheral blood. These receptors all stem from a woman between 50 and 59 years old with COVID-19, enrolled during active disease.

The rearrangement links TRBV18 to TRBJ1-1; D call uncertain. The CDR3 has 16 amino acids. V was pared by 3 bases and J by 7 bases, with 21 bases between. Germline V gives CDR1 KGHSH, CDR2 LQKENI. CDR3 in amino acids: CASSPNSPGPDYEAFF. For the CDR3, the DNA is TGTGCCAGCTCACCTAACAGCCCAGGACCTGACTATGAAGCTTTCTTT.

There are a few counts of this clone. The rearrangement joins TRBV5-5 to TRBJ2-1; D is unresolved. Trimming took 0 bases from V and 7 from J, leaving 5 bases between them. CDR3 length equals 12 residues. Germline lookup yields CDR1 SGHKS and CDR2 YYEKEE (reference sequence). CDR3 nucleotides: TGTGCCAGCAGCTTGGGTCTGAATGAGCAGTTCTTC. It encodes CASSLGLNEQFF.

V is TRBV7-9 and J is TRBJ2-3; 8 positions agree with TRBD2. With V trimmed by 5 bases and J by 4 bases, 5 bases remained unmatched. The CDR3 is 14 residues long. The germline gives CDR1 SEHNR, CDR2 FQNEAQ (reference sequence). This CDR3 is CASSLSGNPDTQYF. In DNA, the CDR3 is TGTGCCAGCAGCCTTAGCGGGAACCCAGATACGCAGTATTTT.

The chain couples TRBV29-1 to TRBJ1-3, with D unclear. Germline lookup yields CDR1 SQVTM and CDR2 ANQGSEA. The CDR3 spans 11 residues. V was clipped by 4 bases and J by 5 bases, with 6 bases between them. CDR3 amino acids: CSVGSRNTIYF. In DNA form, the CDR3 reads TGCAGCGTTGGCAGTCGAAACACCATATATTTT.

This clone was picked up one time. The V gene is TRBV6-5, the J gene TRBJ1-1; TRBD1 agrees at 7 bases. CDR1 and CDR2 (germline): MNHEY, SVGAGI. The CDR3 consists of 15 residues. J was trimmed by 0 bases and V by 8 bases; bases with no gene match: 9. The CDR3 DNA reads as TGTGCCAGCTCTCGGGCAGGGGGATTGAACACTGAAGCTTTCTTT. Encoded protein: CASSRAGGLNTEAFF.

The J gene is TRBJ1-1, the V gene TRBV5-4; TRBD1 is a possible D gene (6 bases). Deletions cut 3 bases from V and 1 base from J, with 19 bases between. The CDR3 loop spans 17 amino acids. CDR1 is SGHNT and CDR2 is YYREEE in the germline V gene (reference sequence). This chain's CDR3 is CASSSKRNRAQNTEAFF. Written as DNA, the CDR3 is TGTGCCAGCAGCTCGAAAAGAAACAGGGCTCAGAACACTGAAGCTTTCTTT.

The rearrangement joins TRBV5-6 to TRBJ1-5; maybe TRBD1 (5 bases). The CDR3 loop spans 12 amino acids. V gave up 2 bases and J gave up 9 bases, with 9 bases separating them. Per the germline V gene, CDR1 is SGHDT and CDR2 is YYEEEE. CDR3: CASSLGVLPQHF. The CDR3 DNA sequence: TGTGCCAGCAGCTTAGGGGTTCTGCCCCAGCATTTT.

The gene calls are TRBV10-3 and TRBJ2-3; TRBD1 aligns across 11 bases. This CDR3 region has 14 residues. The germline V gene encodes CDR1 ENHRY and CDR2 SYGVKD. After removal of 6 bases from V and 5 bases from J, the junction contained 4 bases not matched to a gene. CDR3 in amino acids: CAISRGQGEDTQYF. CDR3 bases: TGTGCCATCAGCCGGGGACAGGGGGAAGATACGCAGTATTTT.

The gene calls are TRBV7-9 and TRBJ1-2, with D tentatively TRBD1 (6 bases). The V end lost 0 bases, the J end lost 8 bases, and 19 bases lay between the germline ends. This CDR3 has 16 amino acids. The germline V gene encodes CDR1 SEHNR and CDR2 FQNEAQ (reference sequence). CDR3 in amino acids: CASSLASPQGGGGYTF. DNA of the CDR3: TGTGCCAGCAGCTTAGCTTCCCCACAGGGAGGGGGGGGCTACACCTTC. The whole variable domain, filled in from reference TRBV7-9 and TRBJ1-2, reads DTGVSQNPRHKITKRGQNVTFRCDPISEHNRLYWYRQTLGQGPEFLTYFQNEAQLEKSRLLSDRFSAERPKGSFSTLEIQRTEQGDSAMYLCASSLASPQGGGGYTFGSGTRLTVV.

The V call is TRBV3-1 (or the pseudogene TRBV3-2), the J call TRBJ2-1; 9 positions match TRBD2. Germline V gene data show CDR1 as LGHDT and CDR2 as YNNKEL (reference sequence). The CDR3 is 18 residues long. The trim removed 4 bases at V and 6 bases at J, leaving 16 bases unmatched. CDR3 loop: CASSPPGLLAGAPNEQFF. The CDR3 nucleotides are TGTGCCAGCAGCCCGCCGGGCCTCTTAGCGGGAGCTCCCAATGAGCAGTTCTTC.

The CDR3 DNA follows: TGTGCCAGCTCCTCCCGCGACAGGGGCCGCCCATGGAGGGACACTGAAGCTTTCTTT. It yields the protein CASSSRDRGRPWRDTEAFF. The chain combines TRBV27 with TRBJ1-1; 8 bases match TRBD1. Germline V CDR1 and CDR2: MNHEY, SMNVEV (reference sequence). The junction had 23 bases not matched to a gene; V was cut back by 8 bases and J by 3 bases. The CDR3 consists of 19 residues.

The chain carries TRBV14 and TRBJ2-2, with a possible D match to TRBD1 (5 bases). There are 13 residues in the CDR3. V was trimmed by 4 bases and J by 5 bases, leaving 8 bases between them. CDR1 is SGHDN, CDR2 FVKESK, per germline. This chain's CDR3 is CASSRQKTGELFF. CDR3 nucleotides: TGTGCCAGCAGCCGACAGAAGACCGGGGAGCTGTTTTTT.

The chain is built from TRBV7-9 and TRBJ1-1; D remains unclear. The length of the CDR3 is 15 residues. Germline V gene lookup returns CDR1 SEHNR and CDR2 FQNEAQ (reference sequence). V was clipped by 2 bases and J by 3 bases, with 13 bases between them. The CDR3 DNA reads TGTGCCAGCAGCTTATACTCCCCCAGCGACACTGAAGCTTTCTTT. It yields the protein CASSLYSPSDTEAFF.

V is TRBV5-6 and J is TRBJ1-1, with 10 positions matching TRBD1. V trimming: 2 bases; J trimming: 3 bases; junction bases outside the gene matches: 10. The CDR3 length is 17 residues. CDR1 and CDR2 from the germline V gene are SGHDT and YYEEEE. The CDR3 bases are TGTGCCAGCAGCTTAAGGATCCCCGGGACAGGGGACACTGAAGCTTTCTTT. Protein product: CASSLRIPGTGDTEAFF.

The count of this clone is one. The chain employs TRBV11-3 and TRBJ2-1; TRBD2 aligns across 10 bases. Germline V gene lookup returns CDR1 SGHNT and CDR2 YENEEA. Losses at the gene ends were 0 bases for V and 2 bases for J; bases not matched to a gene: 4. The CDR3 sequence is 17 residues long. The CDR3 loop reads CASSLEYGLAAYNEQFF. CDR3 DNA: TGTGCCAGCAGCTTAGAGTACGGACTAGCGGCCTACAATGAGCAGTTCTTC.

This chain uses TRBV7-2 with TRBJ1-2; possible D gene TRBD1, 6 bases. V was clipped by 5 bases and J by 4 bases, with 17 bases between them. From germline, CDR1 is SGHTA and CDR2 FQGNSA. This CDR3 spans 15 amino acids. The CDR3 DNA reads TGTGCCAGCAGCCCCCGGGGGGCCCATGGCTATGGCTACACCTTC. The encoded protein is CASSPRGAHGYGYTF.

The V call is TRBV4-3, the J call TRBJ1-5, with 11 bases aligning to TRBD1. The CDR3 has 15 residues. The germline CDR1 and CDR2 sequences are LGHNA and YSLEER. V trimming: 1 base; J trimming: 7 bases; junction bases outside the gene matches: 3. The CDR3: CASSQGRTGGQPQHF. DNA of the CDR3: TGCGCCAGCAGCCAAGGTAGGACAGGGGGCCAGCCCCAGCATTTT.

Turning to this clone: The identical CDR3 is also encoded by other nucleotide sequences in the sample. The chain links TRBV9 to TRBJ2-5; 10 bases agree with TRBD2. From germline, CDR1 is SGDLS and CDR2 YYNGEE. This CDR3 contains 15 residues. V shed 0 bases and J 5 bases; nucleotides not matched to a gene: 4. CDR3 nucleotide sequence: TGTGCCAGCAGCGTAGGCCTAGCGGGAGCGGAGACCCAGTACTTC. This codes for CASSVGLAGAETQYF.

The CDR3 sequence: CASSWSSGASTDTQYF. The DNA for the CDR3 is TGCGCCAGCAGCTGGTCTAGCGGGGCTAGCACAGATACGCAGTATTTT. The chain links TRBV5-1 to TRBJ2-3, with 9 bases aligning to TRBD2. CDR3 size: 16 residues. With 3 bases clipped from V and 0 bases from J, the junction kept 5 bases outside the gene matches. Germline CDR1 is SGHRS and CDR2 is YFSETQ. Combining the CDR3 with reference TRBV5-1 and TRBJ2-3 gives the whole variable domain KAGVTQTPRYLIKTRGQQVTLSCSPISGHRSVSWYQQTPGQGLQFLFEYFSETQRNKGNFPGRFSGRQFSNSRSEMNVSTLELGDSALYLCASSWSSGASTDTQYFGPGTRLTVL.

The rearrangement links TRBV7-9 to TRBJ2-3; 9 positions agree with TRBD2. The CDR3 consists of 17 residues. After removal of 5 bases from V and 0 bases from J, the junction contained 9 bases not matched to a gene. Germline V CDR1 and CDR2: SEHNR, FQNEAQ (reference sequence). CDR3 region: CASSPGLAQISTDTQYF. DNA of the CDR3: TGTGCCAGCAGCCCCGGACTAGCGCAAATAAGCACAGATACGCAGTATTTT.

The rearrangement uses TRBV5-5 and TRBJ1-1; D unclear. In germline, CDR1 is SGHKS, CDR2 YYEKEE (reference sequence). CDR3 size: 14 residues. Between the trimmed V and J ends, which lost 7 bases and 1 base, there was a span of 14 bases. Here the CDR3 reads CASRDLGGNTEAFF. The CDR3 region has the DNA TGTGCCAGCCGTGATCTCGGCGGGAACACTGAAGCTTTCTTT.

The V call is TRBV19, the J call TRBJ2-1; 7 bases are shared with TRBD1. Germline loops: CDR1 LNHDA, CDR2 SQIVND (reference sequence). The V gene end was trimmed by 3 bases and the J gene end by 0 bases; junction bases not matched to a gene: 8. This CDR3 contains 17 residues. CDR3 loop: CASSIATGSSSYNEQFF. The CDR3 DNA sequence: TGTGCCAGTAGTATTGCGACAGGGTCCTCCTCCTACAATGAGCAGTTCTTC.

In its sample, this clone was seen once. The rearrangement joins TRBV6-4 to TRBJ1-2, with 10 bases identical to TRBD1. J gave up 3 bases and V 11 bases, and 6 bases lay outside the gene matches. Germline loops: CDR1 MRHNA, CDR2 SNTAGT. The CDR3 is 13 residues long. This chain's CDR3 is CAARDRGHYGYTF. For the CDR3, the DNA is TGTGCCGCCCGGGACAGGGGACACTATGGCTACACCTTC.

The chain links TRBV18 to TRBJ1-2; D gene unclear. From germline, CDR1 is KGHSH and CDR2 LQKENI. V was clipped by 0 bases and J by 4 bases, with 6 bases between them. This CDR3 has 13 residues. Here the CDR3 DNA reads TGTGCCAGCTCACCACCAACTTTCTATGGCTACACCTTC. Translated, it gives CASSPPTFYGYTF.

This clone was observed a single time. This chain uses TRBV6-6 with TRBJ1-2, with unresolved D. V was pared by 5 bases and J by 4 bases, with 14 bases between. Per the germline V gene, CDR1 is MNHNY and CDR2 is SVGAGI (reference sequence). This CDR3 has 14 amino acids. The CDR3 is CASSRAANLYGYTF. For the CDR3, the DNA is TGTGCCAGCAGTCGGGCCGCCAACCTCTATGGCTACACCTTC.

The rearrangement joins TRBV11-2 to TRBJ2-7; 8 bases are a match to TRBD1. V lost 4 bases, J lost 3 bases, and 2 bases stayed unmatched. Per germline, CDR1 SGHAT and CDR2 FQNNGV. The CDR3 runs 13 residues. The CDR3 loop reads CASSWGQDYEQYF. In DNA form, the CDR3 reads TGTGCCAGCAGCTGGGGACAGGACTACGAGCAGTACTTC.

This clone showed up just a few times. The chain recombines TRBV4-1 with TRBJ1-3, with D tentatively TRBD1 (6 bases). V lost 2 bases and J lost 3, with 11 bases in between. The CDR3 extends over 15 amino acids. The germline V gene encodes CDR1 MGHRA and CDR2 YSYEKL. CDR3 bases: TGCGCCAGCAGCCAATACAGGGTATTTGGAAACACCATATATTTT. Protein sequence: CASSQYRVFGNTIYF.

The CDR3 loop reads CASSLGQGYHEQYF. CDR3 bases: TGTGCCAGCAGTTTAGGACAGGGATATCACGAGCAGTACTTC. The rearrangement joins TRBV6-5 to TRBJ2-7, with 8 bases that match TRBD1. Germline V gives CDR1 MNHEY, CDR2 SVGAGI. CDR3 length: 14 residues. V trimming: 4 bases; J trimming: 5 bases; junction bases outside the gene matches: 7.

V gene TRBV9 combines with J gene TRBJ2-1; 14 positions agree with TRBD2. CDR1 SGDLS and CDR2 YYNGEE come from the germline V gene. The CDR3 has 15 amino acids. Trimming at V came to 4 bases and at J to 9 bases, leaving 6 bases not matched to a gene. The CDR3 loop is CASSLRTSGGREQFF. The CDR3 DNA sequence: TGTGCCAGCAGCCTACGGACTAGCGGGGGGCGTGAGCAGTTCTTC.

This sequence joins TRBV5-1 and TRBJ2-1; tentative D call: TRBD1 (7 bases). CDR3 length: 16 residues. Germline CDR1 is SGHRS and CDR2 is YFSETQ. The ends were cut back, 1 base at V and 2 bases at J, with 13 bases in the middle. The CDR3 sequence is CASSLRGGGPYNEQFF. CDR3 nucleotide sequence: TGCGCCAGCAGCTTGCGAGGAGGGGGCCCCTACAATGAGCAGTTCTTC.

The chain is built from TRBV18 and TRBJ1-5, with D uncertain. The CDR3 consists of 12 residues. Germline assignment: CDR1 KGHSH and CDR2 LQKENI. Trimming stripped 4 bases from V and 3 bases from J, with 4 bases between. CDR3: CASSLYNQPQHF. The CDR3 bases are TGTGCCAGCTCACTATACAATCAGCCCCAGCATTTT.

This chain's CDR3 is CASSRPKETQYF. CDR3 bases: TGTGCCAGCAGCCGCCCTAAAGAGACCCAGTACTTC. The gene calls are TRBV14 and TRBJ2-5, with D unresolved. Germline values: CDR1 SGHDN, CDR2 FVKESK. Trimming took 4 bases from V and 3 from J, leaving 6 bases between them. There are 12 residues in the CDR3.